This paragraph reports one T cell receptor beta chain. These data belong to a study of blood T cell repertoires in COVID-19. Study-wide context: Samples came from the United States, Italy and Spain, spanning acute and convalescent COVID-19. In each case, the material was cDNA or gDNA derived from T cells, B-cell-depleted T cells, or PBMCs.

As handled by the study authors: Amplification of reference gene primers was used by the study to estimate nucleated cell counts. Profiled with immunoSEQ multiplex PCR; TCRdb holds only in-frame clones, not every one. The V and J calls and clone size are taken from that table; D and trimming were inferred from the DNA. The data show about 81,000 clones, about 88% seen once. Germline V lookup: CDR1 LGHDT, CDR2 YNNKEL (reference sequence). J was trimmed by 8 bases and V by 2 bases; bases with no gene match: 1. CDR3 length: 12 residues. This TCR was recovered from a man between 65 and 85 years old with active or convalescent COVID-19. The source material was peripheral blood. J is TRBJ2-3 and V is TRBV3-1 (or the pseudogene TRBV3-2); 7 nucleotides line up with TRBD2. As DNA, the CDR3 is TGTGCCAGCAGCCAATGGGAGGGTACGCAGTATTTT. This encodes CASSQWEGTQYF.